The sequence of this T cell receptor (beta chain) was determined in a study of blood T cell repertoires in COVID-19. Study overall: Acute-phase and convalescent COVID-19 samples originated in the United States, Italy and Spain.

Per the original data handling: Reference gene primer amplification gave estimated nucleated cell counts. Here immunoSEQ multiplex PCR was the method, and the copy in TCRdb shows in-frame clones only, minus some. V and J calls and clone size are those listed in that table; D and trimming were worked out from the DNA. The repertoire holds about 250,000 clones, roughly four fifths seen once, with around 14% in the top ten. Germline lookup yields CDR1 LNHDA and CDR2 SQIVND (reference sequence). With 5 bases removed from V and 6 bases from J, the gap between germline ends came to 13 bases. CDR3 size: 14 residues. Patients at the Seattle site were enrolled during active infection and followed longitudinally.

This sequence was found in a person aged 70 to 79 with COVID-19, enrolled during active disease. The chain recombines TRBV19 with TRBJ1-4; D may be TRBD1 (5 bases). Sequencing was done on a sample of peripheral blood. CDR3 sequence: CASSPDRGDEKLFF. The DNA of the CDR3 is TGTGCCAGTAGTCCCGACCGGGGGGATGAAAAACTGTTTTTT.